Included here is one T cell receptor beta chain sequence, with context. Its antigen remains unidentified. There were no recent acute infections or vaccinations among the donors, who were healthy HIV-negative adults. All participating donors were Caucasian adults from Nashville, Tennessee. Germline V gene sequence: CDR1 MNHEY, CDR2 SVGAGI. The CDR3 has 14 residues. The V gene lost 7 bases and the J gene lost 7 bases, with 17 bases spanning the gap. This sample is drawn from a study of shared clonotypes between healthy human individuals. As handled by the study authors: Filtering differed, since immunoSEQ gave only junction sequences and no quality scores. Data came from immunoSEQ multiplex PCR; TCRdb stores just in-frame clones and leaves some out. V and J calls plus clone size are reproduced from that table; the DNA served to infer D and trimming. Of a few million clones in the sample, 85% to 95% are singletons; the top ten hold 0.3% to 0.4%.

Study outcomes and limitations: Non-shared clonotypes were found to have lower generation probabilities than the clonotypes that were shared by all four of the sorted-subset donors.

This clonotype was sampled from a man between 18 and 29 years old in good health. Some clones in this sample may be carry-over from other donors' samples. V and J are TRBV6-5 and TRBJ2-1, with a weak D call TRBD1 (5 bases). Sequences were obtained from naive CD4+ T cells from PBMCs. Documented subset: CD45RA+ positively selected. As DNA, the CDR3 is TGTGCCAGCACCTCTAGGGGCTTAGGGAATGAGCAGTTCTTC. The encoded protein is CASTSRGLGNEQFF.